This TCR beta chain was profiled in a study of shared clonotypes between healthy human individuals. Sequencing was performed with immunoSEQ multiplex PCR; in TCRdb, only in-frame clones are kept and a portion is missing. In the table there are some 630,000 clones, 55% to 75% of which are singletons. The CDR3 has 17 residues. Germline V gene data show CDR1 as MDHEN and CDR2 as SYDVKM. V dropped 7 bases and J dropped 0; count of bases not matched to a gene: 11. This chain connects TRBV28 to TRBJ2-3, with 9 bases matching TRBD2. The specimen was memory CD4+ T cells sorted from blood. Subset noted: CD45RA-negative fraction. The TCR comes from a woman in her 30s in good health. CDR3 region: CASNWGLAGVSTDTQYF. The CDR3 DNA is TGTGCCAGCAATTGGGGTTTAGCGGGGGTTAGCACAGATACGCAGTATTTT.